The 7 T cell receptor beta chains below come from one sample, sequenced in a study of cytomegalovirus exposure and HLA in healthy donors. This PCR relied on a set of 60 Vbeta primers and 13 Jbeta primers. Clones were sequenced by immunoSEQ multiplex PCR, and TCRdb holds only the in-frame ones, with some missing. The table lists more than 65,000 clones, roughly two thirds of them singletons. Sequenced input: PBMCs. Every receptor here comes from a woman between 50 and 59 years old in good health and CMV-seropositive.

The chain joins TRBV4-2 to TRBJ2-5; D might be TRBD2 (5 bases). Germline lookup yields CDR1 LGHNA and CDR2 YNFKEQ. CDR3 length: 13 amino acids. Trimming left V 2 bases short and J 3 bases short, with 7 bases between. The CDR3 protein is CASSQFGEETQYF. The CDR3 DNA follows: TGTGCCAGCAGCCAATTCGGGGAAGAGACCCAGTACTTC.

The chain couples TRBV5-6 to TRBJ2-4, with 12 positions matching TRBD2. CDR3 length: 16 amino acids. V shed 7 bases, J shed 7 bases, and the junction held 12 bases outside the gene matches. From germline, CDR1 is SGHDT and CDR2 YYEEEE. Here the CDR3 reads CASAYTSGGPVNIQYF. Here the CDR3 DNA reads TGTGCCAGCGCCTACACTAGCGGGGGGCCCGTCAACATTCAGTACTTC.

The J gene is TRBJ1-2, the V gene TRBV4-1, with 9 bases matching TRBD1. After removal of 1 base from V and 8 bases from J, the junction contained 5 bases not matched to a gene. This CDR3 is 14 amino acids long. Germline CDR1 and CDR2: MGHRA and YSYEKL. CDR3 bases: TGCGCCAGCAGCCAAGTCTCGACAGGGGGAGGCTACACCTTC. Protein sequence: CASSQVSTGGGYTF.

Here the CDR3 DNA reads TGTGCCAGCAGCTTAGACTCAGGAACCACAGATACGCAGTATTTT. This gives the protein CASSLDSGTTDTQYF. V and J are TRBV11-2 and TRBJ2-3; D call uncertain. V dropped 0 bases and J dropped 2 bases, with 9 bases sitting between them. The CDR3 runs 15 residues. Germline CDR1 reads SGHAT; CDR2 reads FQNNGV.

Comment on this clone: At one end, the junction sequence differs from germline, possibly due to a read error. The chain joins TRBV7-9 to TRBJ2-1, with a possible D match to TRBD1 (5 bases). The germline CDR1 and CDR2 sequences are SEHNR and FQNEAQ (reference sequence). The CDR3 has 16 amino acids. This CDR3 is CSSSEPGSSTYNEQFF. The CDR3, as DNA: TGTTCCAGCAGCGAGCCAGGGTCTTCCACCTACAATGAGCAGTTCTTC.

The gene calls are TRBV7-6 and TRBJ2-1, with TRBD2 matching 7 bases. Germline V gene data show CDR1 as SGHVS and CDR2 as FNYEAQ. Trimming took 1 base from V and 0 from J; bases not matched to a gene: 6. This CDR3 region has 17 residues. The DNA for the CDR3 is TGTGCCAGCAGCTTAGGGCGGCGGGGGAGCTCCTACAATGAGCAGTTCTTC. This codes for CASSLGRRGSSYNEQFF.

This chain links TRBV6-1 with TRBJ2-7; 9 bases are a match to TRBD1. Looked up from germline, CDR1 is MNHNS and CDR2 is SASEGT. This CDR3 is 15 amino acids long. After removal of 9 bases from V and 2 bases from J, the junction contained 11 bases not matched to a gene. CDR3 nucleotides: TGTGCCAGTCAAATCTCCGGGACAGGGACCTACGAGCAGTACGTC. It yields the protein CASQISGTGTYEQYV.